One sample yielded the 9 T cell receptor beta chains listed below, sequenced in a study of T-cell reconstitution after alpha-beta-depleted transplantation in children. Unique molecular identifiers featured in how the TCRbeta library was prepared. One entry per CDR3 protein results from TCRdb running MiXCR on the PCR reads. The data show approximately 520,000 distinct CDR3 sequences, around a third seen once. This specimen was PBMCs from the stem cell graft donor, taken from the stem cell graft. These receptors all come from a human donor who donated a stem cell graft to a child with aplastic anemia.

This clonotype was picked up a small number of times. The chain is built from TRBV6-5 and TRBJ1-1; tentatively, D is TRBD1 (5 bases). The CDR3 is made up of 14 amino acids. In germline, CDR1 is MNHEY, CDR2 SVGAGI. V was shortened by 2 bases and J by 4 bases, with 11 bases between the two germline ends. The CDR3 spells CASSYNGGSTEAFF. CDR3 sequence (DNA): TGTGCCAGCAGTTACAACGGGGGGAGCACTGAAGCTTTCTTT.

In DNA form, the CDR3 reads TGTGCCAGCAGCACCACAGGGACTGGAAACACCATATATTTT. Protein: CASSTTGTGNTIYF. This chain uses TRBV9 with TRBJ1-3; a possible D gene is TRBD1 (6 bases). Germline values: CDR1 SGDLS, CDR2 YYNGEE. This CDR3 is built from 14 residues. Trimming took off 4 bases at V and 2 bases at J, with 10 bases between the two ends. Full variable domain (remainder filled in from reference TRBV9 and TRBJ1-3): DSGVTQTPKHLITATGQRVTLRCSPRSGDLSVYWYQQSLDQGLQFLIQYYNGEERAKGNILERFSAQQFPDLHSELNLSSLELGDSALYFCASSTTGTGNTIYFGEGSWLTVV.

This clonotype was seen a few times. The rearrangement joins TRBV10-2 to TRBJ2-5; 8 bases map to TRBD1. The CDR3 runs 14 residues. J gave up 6 bases and V 6 bases, and 9 bases lay outside the gene matches. Germline V gene data show CDR1 as WSHSY and CDR2 as SAAADI. CDR3: CASRPGQGLKTQYF. CDR3 sequence (DNA): TGCGCCAGCAGGCCCGGACAGGGTCTGAAGACCCAGTACTTC.

The chain uses TRBV7-2 and TRBJ2-7; 8 nucleotides line up with TRBD1. The CDR3 loop spans 15 amino acids. Unmatched junction bases numbered 10, after V lost 6 bases and J lost 3 bases. CDR1 is SGHTA, CDR2 FQGNSA, per germline. The CDR3 reads CASRPSWTGNYEQYF. CDR3 in DNA: TGTGCCAGCAGACCCTCGTGGACAGGGAACTACGAGCAGTACTTC. Full variable domain (outside the CDR3, taken from reference TRBV7-2 and TRBJ2-7): GAGVSQSPSNKVTEKGKDVELRCDPISGHTALYWYRQSLGQGLEFLIYFQGNSAPDKSGLPSDRFSAERTGGSVSTLTIQRTQQEDSAVYLCASRPSWTGNYEQYFGPGTRLTVT.

This clonotype was detected many times. The chain carries TRBV20-1 and TRBJ1-1, with 7 nucleotides matching TRBD1. Germline V gives CDR1 DFQATT, CDR2 SNEGSKA (reference sequence). The CDR3 runs 12 residues. V lost 4 bases to trimming and J lost 2 bases; unmatched junction nucleotides: 1. Here the CDR3 DNA reads TGCAGTGCTAACAGGGGAAACACTGAAGCTTTCTTT. It encodes CSANRGNTEAFF.

The chain carries TRBV29-1 and TRBJ1-1; D remains ambiguous. Germline loops: CDR1 SQVTM, CDR2 ANQGSEA. The CDR3 is made up of 13 amino acids. Between the trimmed V and J ends, which lost 4 bases and 1 base, there was a span of 10 bases. As DNA, the CDR3 is TGCAGCGTTGCAGTTGGTGGGAACACTGAAGCTTTCTTT. It yields the protein CSVAVGGNTEAFF.

Only a few counts were recorded for this clonotype. This sequence joins TRBV9 and TRBJ2-3, with TRBD2 as a possible D gene (6 bases). Germline V CDR1 and CDR2: SGDLS, YYNGEE. The CDR3 loop spans 16 amino acids. V lost 2 bases and J lost 0, with 13 bases in between. CDR3 region: CASSVGLFSSTDTQYF. CDR3 nucleotide sequence: TGTGCCAGCAGCGTGGGACTGTTTTCTAGCACAGATACGCAGTATTTT.

The chain joins TRBV20-1 to TRBJ2-7, with D possibly TRBD2 on 5 matching bases. The germline V gene has CDR1 DFQATT and CDR2 SNEGSKA (reference sequence). The CDR3 sequence is 12 residues long. The V and J ends lost 3 bases and 0 bases respectively, with 6 bases between them. The CDR3 is CSASGDSYEQYF. In DNA form, the CDR3 reads TGCAGTGCTAGCGGGGACTCCTACGAGCAGTACTTC.

The V call is TRBV12-3 or TRBV12-4, the J call TRBJ1-1; D not certain. This CDR3 has 14 amino acids. The V gene lost 6 bases and the J gene lost 1 base, with 12 bases spanning the gap. The CDR3 coding sequence is TGTGCCAGCAGGAGCTTCGTGGAGAACACTGAAGCTTTCTTT. Amino acids: CASRSFVENTEAFF.